Included here is one T cell receptor beta chain sequence, with context. The data are from a study of blood T cell repertoires in COVID-19. Study in general: PBMCs, B-cell-depleted T cells, or T cells were the source of the cDNA or gDNA that made up the material.

Original data processing: From reference gene primer amplification, estimates of nucleated cell counts were derived. The repertoire was sequenced with immunoSEQ multiplex PCR; TCRdb's copy has only in-frame clones and lacks some. D and trimming were read from the DNA, whereas the V and J calls and clone size are those reported in that table. The sample shows about 180,000 clones, 70% to 90% of them seen only once. Trimming cost V 4 bases and J 6 bases; bases outside gene matches: 9. The CDR3 totals 16 residues. In germline, CDR1 is MDHEN, CDR2 SYDVKM. The V call is TRBV28, the J call TRBJ2-3, with TRBD2 matching 11 bases. This clonotype originated in a human donor with active or convalescent COVID-19. The donor label of this sample is uncertain. Material for sequencing was peripheral blood. The CDR3 reads CASSSETSGNPDTQYF. CDR3 DNA sequence: TGTGCCAGCAGTTCCGAGACTAGCGGGAACCCTGATACGCAGTATTTT.